These 28 T cell receptor beta chains were all obtained from the same sample, sequenced in a study of spatial heterogeneity in lung cancer (dated by TCRdb to between 2017 and 2020). Receptor libraries were prepared by 5' RACE. TCRdb lists the instrument as NextSeq 500. TCRdb applied fastp at Q25 and MiXCR to the public reads, then kept only in-frame beta chains. Every CDR3 protein is listed once, alongside the most common genes and DNA of its rows. This sample holds about 120,000 distinct CDR3 sequences; over 9% were observed only once. 16% of the sample is held by the ten biggest clonotypes. This specimen's time point label, per the study, means: blood at routine non-recurrence follow-up after resection. TCR sequencing used whole RNA extracted from tumor and nontumor lung tissue, or from cryopreserved PBMC samples, without cell sorting. The source material was PBMCs, sampled at follow-up. These TCRs come from a male donor with early-stage non-small cell lung cancer.

This clonotype was detected only a few times. The rearrangement joins TRBV6-1 to TRBJ1-1; D remains ambiguous. V shed 2 bases and J shed 2 bases, with 15 bases lying between them. This CDR3 comprises 16 residues. Germline V CDR1 and CDR2: MNHNS, SASEGT. CDR3 loop: CASSENSRRQNTEAFF. In DNA form, the CDR3 reads TGTGCCAGCAGTGAAAACTCCCGAAGGCAAAACACTGAAGCTTTCTTT.

This clonotype has only a few counts. The CDR3 bases are TGTGCCAGCAGCCCAGGCCAAGAGACCCAGTACTTC. Residues: CASSPGQETQYF. This chain uses TRBV7-9 with TRBJ2-5; D gene unclear. Germline loops: CDR1 SEHNR, CDR2 FQNEAQ (reference sequence). There are 12 residues in the CDR3. Trimming stripped 5 bases from V and 1 base from J, with 5 bases between.

This clonotype was counted only a few times. The gene calls are TRBV6-2 or TRBV6-3 and TRBJ1-5; D remains ambiguous. V dropped 6 bases and J dropped 1 base, with 7 bases sitting between them. Germline CDR1 reads MNHEY; CDR2 reads SVGEGT. The CDR3 runs 13 residues. CDR3 bases: TGTGCCAGCAGAGATGGAAGCAATCAGCCCCAGCATTTT. Amino acids: CASRDGSNQPQHF.

This clonotype was counted ten times or more. The J gene is TRBJ2-2, the V gene TRBV29-1, with a tentative D call TRBD1 (5 bases). Per the germline V gene, CDR1 is SQVTM and CDR2 is ANQGSEA. CDR3 length: 12 residues. Trimming took 7 bases from V and 6 from J, leaving 12 bases between them. The CDR3 reads CSADKGPGELFF. The CDR3 DNA is TGCAGCGCCGACAAGGGGCCCGGGGAGCTGTTTTTT.

The chain employs TRBV9 and TRBJ2-7; the match to TRBD2 covers 9 bases. Germline assignment: CDR1 SGDLS and CDR2 YYNGEE. The CDR3 is 15 residues long. Trimming took 3 bases from V and 0 from J; bases not matched to a gene: 4. This CDR3 reads CASSDLAGSSYEQYF. The CDR3, as DNA: TGTGCCAGCAGCGACCTAGCGGGGAGCTCCTACGAGCAGTACTTC.

CDR3 nucleotides: TGTGCCAATTCACCCGGGACAGGTGTAAATCAGCCCCAGCATTTT. Protein product: CANSPGTGVNQPQHF. The chain joins TRBV7-6 to TRBJ1-5; 8 bases match TRBD1. Germline values: CDR1 SGHVS, CDR2 FNYEAQ. The CDR3 totals 15 residues. With 10 bases clipped from V and 4 bases from J, the junction kept 12 bases outside the gene matches. Looking up the rest from reference TRBV7-6 and TRBJ1-5 gives the full variable domain: GAGVSQSPRYKVTKRGQDVALRCDPISGHVSLYWYRQALGQGPEFLTYFNYEAQQDKSGLPNDRFSAERPEGSISTLTIQRTEQRDSAMYRCANSPGTGVNQPQHFGDGTRLSIL.

This clonotype has a count of ten or more. The chain uses TRBV29-1 and TRBJ1-1; D is undetermined. V gave up 7 bases and J gave up 5 bases, with 20 bases separating them. CDR1 is SQVTM, CDR2 ANQGSEA, per germline. This CDR3 spans 14 amino acids. The CDR3 DNA sequence: TGCAGCGGCCTTAGCTCGGACGAGAGGACTGAAGCTTTCTTT. Amino acids: CSGLSSDERTEAFF.

This clonotype was seen more than once but under ten times. V is TRBV27 and J is TRBJ2-3; TRBD2 agrees at 11 bases. The CDR3 sequence is 17 residues long. The germline CDR1 and CDR2 sequences are MNHEY and SMNVEV (reference sequence). Germline trimming cut 1 base from V and 7 bases from J; bases unmatched to any gene: 10. The CDR3 DNA follows: TGTGCCAGCAGTTTATTCTGGACTAGCGGGCCCGCGAATACGCAGTATTTT. The encoded protein is CASSLFWTSGPANTQYF.

The rearrangement joins TRBV10-1 to TRBJ2-7; D is possibly TRBD1 (5 bases). Trimming stripped 5 bases from V and 2 bases from J, with 7 bases between. This CDR3 comprises 12 residues. CDR1 WNHNN and CDR2 SYGVQD come from the germline V gene (reference sequence). The CDR3 DNA follows: TGCGCCAGCAGTAAGACAGCCTACGAGCAGTACTTC. This encodes CASSKTAYEQYF.

The chain carries TRBV27 and TRBJ2-2; D is uncertain. Germline V gene lookup returns CDR1 MNHEY and CDR2 SMNVEV (reference sequence). V dropped 7 bases and J dropped 2 bases, with 14 bases sitting between them. This CDR3 region has 15 residues. The CDR3 coding sequence is TGTGCCAGCACCAACGCTGGGGTCAACACCGGGGAGCTGTTTTTT. It yields the protein CASTNAGVNTGELFF.

This clonotype was picked up many times. V usage is TRBV28 and J usage is TRBJ2-5; D is possibly TRBD1 (6 bases). Germline V lookup: CDR1 MDHEN, CDR2 SYDVKM. The CDR3 has 14 residues. The germline V and J ends were trimmed by 6 bases and 4 bases, with 15 bases remaining between them. CDR3 residues: CASSWGQGIETQYF. Here the CDR3 DNA reads TGTGCCAGCAGCTGGGGGCAGGGCATAGAGACCCAGTACTTC.

The genes are TRBV7-9 and TRBJ2-7; 8 nucleotides agree with TRBD1. With 5 bases clipped from V and 1 base from J, the junction kept 7 bases outside the gene matches. Germline loops: CDR1 SEHNR, CDR2 FQNEAQ (reference sequence). This CDR3 spans 15 amino acids. The CDR3 DNA reads TGTGCCAGCAGCGGACAGGGTCGGGTATCCTACGAGCAGTACTTC. Protein: CASSGQGRVSYEQYF.

This clonotype was seen ten or more times. The chain uses TRBV7-2 and TRBJ2-3, with 11 nucleotides matching TRBD2. CDR1 and CDR2 (germline): SGHTA, FQGNSA. Trimming cost V 6 bases and J 4 bases; bases outside gene matches: 6. This CDR3 has 15 amino acids. The DNA for the CDR3 is TGTGCCAGCAGGCCTAGCGGGGGGCACTCAGATACGCAGTATTTT. Translating gives CASRPSGGHSDTQYF.

This clonotype came up a few times. The chain recombines TRBV12-5 with TRBJ2-7; D unresolved. This CDR3 spans 10 amino acids. Per germline, CDR1 LGHNT and CDR2 FRNRAP. Trimming shortened V by 6 bases and J by 4 bases, and 4 bases separated the two germline ends. The CDR3 sequence: CASGHYEQYF. The CDR3 nucleotides read TGTGCTAGTGGACATTACGAGCAGTACTTC.

DNA of the CDR3: TGTGCCAGCAGCCGATCCGGGACAGGATCCCAGCCCCAGCATTTT. It translates to CASSRSGTGSQPQHF. The chain uses TRBV28 and TRBJ1-5, with TRBD1 matching 8 bases. Germline V gene data show CDR1 as MDHEN and CDR2 as SYDVKM. The V gene end was trimmed by 6 bases and the J gene end by 7 bases; junction bases not matched to a gene: 11. This CDR3 is built from 15 residues.

The chain recombines TRBV7-2 with TRBJ1-1; 8 nucleotides agree with TRBD1. Germline trimming cut 4 bases from V and 0 bases from J; bases unmatched to any gene: 4. CDR1 is SGHTA, CDR2 FQGNSA, per germline. The CDR3 extends over 15 amino acids. CDR3 nucleotides: TGTGCCAGCAGCTCACAGGGGGGATTGAACACTGAAGCTTTCTTT. It specifies CASSSQGGLNTEAFF.

This clonotype was seen a handful of times. The gene calls are TRBV11-2 and TRBJ2-7; D might be TRBD1 (7 bases). The CDR3 is 15 amino acids. Germline-derived CDR1 and CDR2 are SGHAT and FQNNGV. V was trimmed by 5 bases and J by 5 bases, leaving 19 bases between them. The CDR3 nucleotides are TGTGCCAGCAGCCCTCTTAGAGGGGGCGGGAACGAGCAGTACTTC. It yields the protein CASSPLRGGGNEQYF.

There are many counts of this clonotype. The chain uses TRBV6-1 and TRBJ2-1, with no clear D. CDR1 and CDR2 (germline): MNHNS, SASEGT. V lost 2 bases and J lost 0, with 14 bases in between. This CDR3 is built from 17 residues. The CDR3 region is CASSERISTASYNEQFF. The CDR3 DNA is TGTGCCAGCAGTGAAAGGATCTCCACGGCCTCCTACAATGAGCAGTTCTTC.

The chain is built from TRBV7-2 and TRBJ2-1; D is ambiguous. CDR1 is SGHTA and CDR2 is FQGNSA in the germline V gene. Trimming cost V 0 bases and J 8 bases, with 5 bases left between them. This CDR3 spans 12 amino acids. For the CDR3, the DNA is TGTGCCAGCAGCTTAGCACTCCATGAGCAGTTCTTC. Protein product: CASSLALHEQFF.

This clonotype was seen more than once but under ten times. The rearrangement joins TRBV4-1 to TRBJ1-2; the D is unclear. Per the germline V gene, CDR1 is MGHRA and CDR2 is YSYEKL. The length of the CDR3 is 14 residues. The V and J ends lost 0 bases and 4 bases respectively, with 9 bases between them. DNA of the CDR3: TGCGCCAGCAGCCAAGACGGGCAGGCCTATGGCTACACCTTC. Translated: CASSQDGQAYGYTF.

This clonotype was seen repeatedly, ten times or more. The chain combines TRBV7-9 with TRBJ2-7; no reliable D call. The germline V gene has CDR1 SEHNR and CDR2 FQNEAQ (reference sequence). The V end lost 4 bases, the J end lost 6 bases, and 10 bases lay between the germline ends. This CDR3 spans 12 amino acids. This chain's CDR3 is CASSSDLSEQYF. The CDR3 DNA reads as TGTGCCAGCAGCTCGGACCTCTCCGAGCAGTACTTC.

This chain joins TRBV7-9 and TRBJ1-6, with D perhaps TRBD1 (6 bases). The CDR3 is made up of 11 amino acids. Germline V gene sequence: CDR1 SEHNR, CDR2 FQNEAQ (reference sequence). The V end lost 10 bases, the J end lost 14 bases, and 15 bases lay between the germline ends. CDR3 loop: CATAPRGALHF. CDR3 nucleotide sequence: TGTGCCACCGCACCGAGGGGGGCCCTCCACTTT.

This clonotype was detected only a few times. This chain uses TRBV10-3 with TRBJ2-2; no firm D call. CDR1 and CDR2 (germline): ENHRY, SYGVKD. The V gene lost 3 bases and the J gene lost 4 bases, with 6 bases spanning the gap. The CDR3 spans 13 residues. CDR3 coding DNA: TGTGCCATCAGTGAAATTAGCACCGGGGAGCTGTTTTTT. Its translation is CAISEISTGELFF.

This clonotype was seen only a few times. This rearrangement joins TRBV7-9 to TRBJ2-7; 7 bases align to TRBD1. The CDR3 contains 14 residues. Germline V lookup: CDR1 SEHNR, CDR2 FQNEAQ (reference sequence). Trimming took 5 bases from V and 0 from J; bases not matched to a gene: 4. The CDR3 bases are TGTGCCAGCAGCCCCGACAGGGACTCCTACGAGCAGTACTTC. Translation gives CASSPDRDSYEQYF.

The chain uses TRBV5-1 and TRBJ2-5; TRBD2 matches at 10 bases. The CDR3 contains 16 residues. Germline loops: CDR1 SGHRS, CDR2 YFSETQ. Trimming removed 2 bases from V and 1 base from J; junction bases left unmatched: 5. The CDR3 is CASSLGSGGFQETQYF. As DNA, the CDR3 is TGCGCCAGCAGCTTAGGTAGCGGGGGGTTCCAAGAGACCCAGTACTTC.

This clonotype was found a few times. The chain links TRBV20-1 to TRBJ2-5; D ambiguous. The CDR3 is made up of 12 amino acids. CDR1 and CDR2 from the germline V gene are DFQATT and SNEGSKA (reference sequence). The CDR3 nucleotides read TGCAGGTCAACAGATAACCAAGAGACCCAGTACTTC. Protein sequence: CRSTDNQETQYF.

This clonotype was seen many times. The chain recombines TRBV29-1 with TRBJ1-1; D gene ambiguous. The CDR3 consists of 12 residues. V lost 7 bases and J 3 bases, leaving 12 bases between the germline ends. The germline V gene encodes CDR1 SQVTM and CDR2 ANQGSEA. The DNA of the CDR3 is TGCAGCGGAAGGGATAGAGACACTGAAGCTTTCTTT. Amino acids: CSGRDRDTEAFF.

This clonotype has just a few counts. The chain has TRBV7-2 and TRBJ1-4; D uncertain. CDR1 SGHTA and CDR2 FQGNSA come from the germline V gene. Trimming removed 2 bases from V and 5 bases from J, with 12 bases in between. The CDR3 loop spans 15 amino acids. CDR3 sequence reads: CASSLLKAENEKLFF. The DNA for the CDR3 is TGTGCCAGCAGCTTATTAAAGGCAGAAAATGAAAAACTGTTTTTT.